This is a list of T cell receptor beta chains from one sample in a study of tumor-infiltrating lymphocytes in primary liver carcinoma. TCRdb used MiXCR to reprocess the multiplex PCR reads, holding one entry per CDR3 protein. The sample holds roughly 100,000 distinct CDR3 sequences, around 73% seen once. Sequenced sample: liver tumor tissue from sampling region 2. These receptors all stem from a woman aged 60-75 years with primary liver carcinoma and hepatitis B virus infection. Each CDR3 is given with its conserved first and last residue. The D gene is left open where the match is weak. Size tells how often a clone was seen (once, few, many) or the class of an expanded clone, and some rows leave it out.

V,size,J,D,CDR3,DNA
TRBV6-6,.,TRBJ2-7,.,CAGSYVRLQGGYEQYF,TGTGCTGGCAGTTACGTTAGACTGCAAGGGGGGTACGAGCAGTACTTC
TRBV6-6,once,TRBJ1-2,.,CASSSAREATQIYGYTF,TGTGCCAGCAGTTCAGCCAGAGAGGCAACCCAGATCTATGGCTACACCTTC
TRBV28,.,TRBJ2-1,.,CASTGRGIVYNEQFF,TGTGCCAGCACCGGGCGCGGGATCGTGTACAATGAGCAGTTCTTC
TRBV7-8,.,TRBJ2-7,.,CASSLDRMGDQYF,TGTGCCAGCAGCTTAGACAGGATGGGCGACCAGTACTTC
TRBV6-6,many,TRBJ2-7,TRBD1,CASSYGTGLYEQYF,TGTGCCAGCAGTTATGGGACAGGTCTCTACGAGCAGTACTTC
TRBV4-1,.,TRBJ2-7,TRBD1,CASSQGPGGYEQYF,TGCGCCAGCAGCCAGGGTCCAGGGGGCTACGAGCAGTACTTC
TRBV11-2,.,TRBJ2-7,TRBD2,CACSQTSGNGGHYF,TGTGCCTGCAGCCAGACTAGCGGGAATGGTGGGCATTACTTC
TRBV6-1,.,TRBJ2-4,.,CAGSENRILAQNIQYF,TGTGCCGGCAGTGAAAACCGGATTCTAGCCCAAAACATTCAGTACTTC
TRBV28,.,TRBJ1-5,.,CASSLGTAVTAQHF,TGTGCCAGCAGTTTGGGGACCGCGGTTACGGCCCAGCATTTT
TRBV7-6,few,TRBJ2-2,TRBD2,CASSLDSSGITGELFF,TGTGCCAGCAGCTTAGATTCCAGCGGGATCACCGGGGAGCTGTTTTTT
TRBV29-1,.,TRBJ1-2,.,CSATGLGWSGYTF,TGCAGCGCTACCGGTCTCGGATGGTCAGGCTACACCTTC
TRBV29-1,many,TRBJ2-7,TRBD1,CSARTGGEYEQYF,TGCAGTGCTAGGACAGGGGGCGAATACGAGCAGTACTTC
TRBV28,.,TRBJ2-5,TRBD1,CASRTQDRYQETQYF,TGTGCCAGCAGGACCCAGGACAGGTACCAAGAGACCCAGTACTTC
TRBV28,.,TRBJ1-2,.,CASSSVGQGYYGYTF,TGTGCCAGCAGTTCAGTGGGGCAGGGATACTATGGTTACACCTTC
TRBV28,.,TRBJ2-5,.,CASSLNPQRRETQYF,TGTGCCAGCAGTTTGAACCCCCAGCGGCGAGAGACCCAGTACTTC
TRBV11-3,.,TRBJ1-1,TRBD1,CASSPGQGSSLSTEAFF,TGTGCCAGTAGCCCGGGACAGGGGTCCTCTTTGAGCACTGAAGCTTTCTTT
TRBV7-2,.,TRBJ2-7,.,CASSLGGASSYEQYF,TGTGCCAGCAGCTTAGGGGGGGCTAGCTCCTACGAGCAGTACTTC
TRBV29-1,.,TRBJ1-2,.,CSAYSGYTF,TGCAGCGCCTACTCTGGATACACCTTC
TRBV10-3,many,TRBJ1-1,TRBD1,CAIGQGANTEAFF,TGTGCCATCGGACAGGGGGCGAACACTGAAGCTTTCTTT
TRBV5-1,.,TRBJ1-4,.,CASILGSIGTNEKLFF,TGCGCCAGCATTCTCGGTTCGATAGGAACTAATGAAAAACTGTTTTTT
TRBV28,many,TRBJ2-3,TRBD2,CATGLAGTDTQYF,TGTGCCACGGGACTAGCGGGCACAGATACGCAGTATTTT
TRBV5-1,many,TRBJ2-5,TRBD2,CASSFGLAGGISETQYF,TGCGCCAGCAGCTTTGGGCTAGCGGGAGGGATCTCGGAGACCCAGTACTTC
TRBV11-3,.,TRBJ1-1,TRBD1,CANSLEQGVTVEASF,TGTGCCAACAGCCTGGAACAGGGGGTGACGGTTGAAGCTTCCTTT
TRBV11-2,medium-sized,TRBJ2-7,TRBD1,CASSPRQGPNYEQYF,TGTGCCAGCAGCCCCCGACAGGGTCCCAACTACGAGCAGTACTTC
TRBV6-1,.,TRBJ2-3,.,CASRYLQKVGQPQYF,TGTGCCAGCCGATATCTCCAAAAGGTGGGTCAGCCCCAGTATTTT
TRBV12-3/TRBV12-4,.,TRBJ1-5,TRBD1,CASSLTGDGQPQHF,TGTGCCAGCAGTTTAACAGGGGACGGTCAGCCCCAGCATTTT
TRBV7-9,.,TRBJ2-1,TRBD2,CASSSRSSGTYNEQFF,TGTGCCAGCAGCTCCCGATCTAGCGGGACCTACAATGAGCAGTTCTTC
TRBV29-1,many,TRBJ2-7,TRBD2,CSALPQGTSHEQYF,TGCAGCGCCCTTCCACAGGGGACTAGCCACGAGCAGTACTTC
TRBV5-1,.,TRBJ2-5,TRBD2,CASSLGSAGETHYF,TGCGCCAGCAGCTTGGGTAGCGCGGGAGAGACCCATTACTTC
TRBV29-1,.,TRBJ1-1,TRBD1,CSVGTVDTEAFF,TGCAGCGTCGGGACAGTGGACACTGAAGCTTTCTTC
TRBV10-3,.,TRBJ2-5,.,CAICESAAQETHYF,TGTGCCATCTGTGAGTCGGCAGCCCAAGAGACCCATTACTTC
TRBV11-3,.,TRBJ2-7,TRBD2,CASSLSGREHDQCF,TGTGCCAGCAGCTTGAGCGGGCGGGAGCACGACCAGTGCTTC
TRBV11-2,.,TRBJ2-3,TRBD2,CTNSHGLAGPDTQYF,TGTACCAACAGCCATGGACTAGCGGGCCCAGATACGCAGTATTTT
TRBV24-1,few,TRBJ2-3,TRBD2,CATSDSRPRLAGVGTDTQYF,TGTGCCACCAGTGATTCTCGCCCTAGACTAGCGGGAGTCGGCACAGATACGCAGTATTTT
TRBV2,few,TRBJ1-1,.,CASTLANTEAFF,TGTGCCAGCACTCTCGCCAACACTGAAGCTTTCTTT
TRBV12-3/TRBV12-4,.,TRBJ1-5,.,CASSIGAFNQPQHF,TGTGCCAGCAGCATCGGCGCGTTCAATCAGCCCCAGCATTTT
TRBV10-1,few,TRBJ2-3,TRBD2,CATAGEGDTDTQYF,TGTGCCACCGCGGGAGAAGGGGACACAGATACGCAGTATTTT
TRBV12-3/TRBV12-4,.,TRBJ2-7,TRBD1,CARSMGTGGYEQYF,TGTGCCAGAAGCATGGGGACAGGGGGCTACGAGCAGTACTTC
TRBV11-2,.,TRBJ1-5,.,CASSRVARNQPQHF,TGCGCCAGCAGCCGCGTCGCTCGCAATCAGCCCCAGCACTTT
TRBV7-9,once,TRBJ2-2,TRBD2,CASIITSGRAVGELFF,TGTGCCAGCATAATTACTAGCGGCCGCGCGGTCGGGGAGCTGTTTTTT
TRBV4-2,.,TRBJ2-7,.,CASSQEDSHSYYQYF,TGTGCCAGCAGCCAAGAGGATAGCCACTCCTACTACCAGTACTTC
TRBV18,.,TRBJ2-2,TRBD2,CASSPLLGAGVTGELLF,TGTGCCAGCTCACCACTCTTAGGAGCGGGAGTCACCGGGGAGCTGCTTTTT
TRBV5-1,many,TRBJ2-7,TRBD1,CASSLAGGVYEQYF,TGCGCCAGCAGCTTGGCAGGGGGTGTGTACGAGCAGTACTTC